This T cell receptor (beta chain) was observed in a study of identical twins. TCRdb called the 5' RACE reads again in MiXCR, with one record for every CDR3 protein. Found here are about 520,000 distinct CDR3 sequences, about 20% of them singletons; the top ten hold 0.75% to 0.95%. The study's findings and limits: Among beta out-of-frame sequences, excess sharing between twins appeared weaker. Clonotypes of the beta chain that were abundant in cord blood carried fewer insertions (memory repertoires showed none). It was possible that invariant MAIT and iNKT cells partly confounded the zero-insertion analyses.

This clonotype was picked up a small number of times. The antigen is not known. The sample was also linked to a second study, of T cells expressing NK-cell markers.

The sample comprised CD4+ T cells sorted from blood. This receptor was identified in a woman aged 18-29 years in good health.

CDR3 nucleotide sequence: TGTGCCAGCAGTTATTGGGACAGGGGATCCTACGAGCAGTACTTC. Translating it yields CASSYWDRGSYEQYF. The V call is TRBV6-5, the J call TRBJ2-7; 10 bases are a match to TRBD1. The CDR3 has 15 amino acids. V shed 3 bases and J 1 base; nucleotides not matched to a gene: 3. The germline CDR1 and CDR2 sequences are MNHEY and SVGAGI.